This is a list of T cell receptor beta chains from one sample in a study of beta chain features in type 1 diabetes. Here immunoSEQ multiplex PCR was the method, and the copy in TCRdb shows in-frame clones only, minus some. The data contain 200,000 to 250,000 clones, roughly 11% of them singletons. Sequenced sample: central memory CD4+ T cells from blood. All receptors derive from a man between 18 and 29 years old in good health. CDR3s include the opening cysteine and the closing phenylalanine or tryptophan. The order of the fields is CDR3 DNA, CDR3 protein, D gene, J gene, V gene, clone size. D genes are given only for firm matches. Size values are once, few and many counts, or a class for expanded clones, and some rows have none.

TGTGCCAGCAGCTCCACTAGTAAAGAGACCCAGTACTTC CASSSTSKETQYF . TRBJ2-5 TRBV7-3 .
TGCGCCAGCAGTGAAAGAAGGCTAGCGGGGAGAGGAGTACGCGAGCAGTACTTC CASSERRLAGRGVREQYF TRBD2 TRBJ2-7 TRBV10-2 .
TGTGCCAGCAGCTTAGGCCTGACCGGCATCAATGAAAAACTGTTTTTT CASSLGLTGINEKLFF . TRBJ1-4 TRBV7-6 .
TGTGCCTGGGAGGGAAGACGGAAAGCTAACTACGAGCAGTACTTC CAWEGRRKANYEQYF . TRBJ2-7 TRBV30 .
TGTGCCAGCTCAGGACAGGCGAACACTGAAGCTTTCTTT CASSGQANTEAFF TRBD1 TRBJ1-1 TRBV18 few
TGTGCCAGCAGTTCGGAACAGGGAGTCTATGGCTACACCTTC CASSSEQGVYGYTF . TRBJ1-2 TRBV27 .
TGTGCCAGCAGCACCCGGACTGGGAAGGGGACTGAGCAGTTCTTC CASSTRTGKGTEQFF . TRBJ2-1 TRBV9 few
TGTGCCAGCAGCTTAGACCGGATCGGGAAGTATTTT CASSLDRIGKYF . TRBJ2-3 TRBV7-2 many
TGTGCCAGCAGTGCTGGACAGTACGAGCAGTACTTC CASSAGQYEQYF . TRBJ2-7 TRBV2 .
TGTGCCAGCAGCCGCACCCAGGGGCAGTACTTC CASSRTQGQYF . TRBJ2-7 TRBV7-2 few
TGTGCCAGCAATCCCCCAGGCGGGAGGTCTTCCTACAATGAGCAGTTCTTC CASNPPGGRSSYNEQFF TRBD2 TRBJ2-1 TRBV7-8 few
TGCGCCAGCAGCTTACAGGGGTACGAGCAGTACTTC CASSLQGYEQYF TRBD1 TRBJ2-7 TRBV5-1 .
TGCGCCATCAGCATAACCGGGACAGAACGAACTGAAGCTTTCTTT CAISITGTERTEAFF TRBD1 TRBJ1-1 TRBV5-1 .
TGTGCCAGCAGACAAACAGGGGAGGAGACCCAGTACTTC CASRQTGEETQYF TRBD1 TRBJ2-5 TRBV6-5 few
TGCGCCAGCAGCTTGGATCCCGGCTCCTCCTACGAGCAGTACTTC CASSLDPGSSYEQYF . TRBJ2-7 TRBV5-1 .
TGTGCCACCAGCAGAAACAGGAAGGGAAACACCGGGGAGCTGTTTTTT CATSRNRKGNTGELFF . TRBJ2-2 TRBV15 .
TGTGCCAGCACCACCAGGGGGGGTGAGCAGTACTTC CASTTRGGEQYF . TRBJ2-7 TRBV7-9 few
TGTGCCAGCAGCCGGGCGGGAGTTGCAGATACGCAGTATTTT CASSRAGVADTQYF TRBD2 TRBJ2-3 TRBV7-3 .
TGTGCCAGCAGGGTACCCTCTGGGGCCAACGTCCTGACTTTC CASRVPSGANVLTF . TRBJ2-6 TRBV6-6 .
TGTGCCACCGGCGACCGCTCTGGGGCCAACGTCCTGACTTTC CATGDRSGANVLTF . TRBJ2-6 TRBV15 few
TGTGCCAGCAGCGGACAGAACACCGGGGAGCTGTTTTTT CASSGQNTGELFF . TRBJ2-2 TRBV5-4 few
TGTGCCAGCAGAGCTGACAGATTACACAATGAGCAGTTCTTC CASRADRLHNEQFF . TRBJ2-1 TRBV2 .
TGTGCCAGCGTGGGCGGAACCTATGGCTACACCTTC CASVGGTYGYTF . TRBJ1-2 TRBV28 .
TGTGCCAGCAGCCCGGTGGTCCCCGAAGAGACCCAGTACTTC CASSPVVPEETQYF . TRBJ2-5 TRBV2 .
TGCGCCAGCAGCTTGACGGCCTCCTACGAGCAGTACTTC CASSLTASYEQYF . TRBJ2-7 TRBV5-1 .
TGTGCCAGCAGAAGGCGGTTGAGCGATGAGCAGTTCTTC CASRRRLSDEQFF . TRBJ2-1 TRBV2 .
TGTGCCTGGAGTCGAGGGACCGATGAGGAAAAACTGTTTTTT CAWSRGTDEEKLFF . TRBJ1-4 TRBV30 .
TGTGCCAGCAGCCTACTACTAGCGGGGGACTCCTACGAGCAGTACTTC CASSLLLAGDSYEQYF TRBD2 TRBJ2-7 TRBV5-6 .
TGTGCCAGCAGCCAAGGGGGTCTAGCGGGTACCAACAATGAGCAGTTCTTC CASSQGGLAGTNNEQFF TRBD2 TRBJ2-1 TRBV4-2 few
TGTGCCTGGAGTTTCGGTGGGAGAAGGACAGATACGCAGTATTTT CAWSFGGRRTDTQYF . TRBJ2-3 TRBV30 few